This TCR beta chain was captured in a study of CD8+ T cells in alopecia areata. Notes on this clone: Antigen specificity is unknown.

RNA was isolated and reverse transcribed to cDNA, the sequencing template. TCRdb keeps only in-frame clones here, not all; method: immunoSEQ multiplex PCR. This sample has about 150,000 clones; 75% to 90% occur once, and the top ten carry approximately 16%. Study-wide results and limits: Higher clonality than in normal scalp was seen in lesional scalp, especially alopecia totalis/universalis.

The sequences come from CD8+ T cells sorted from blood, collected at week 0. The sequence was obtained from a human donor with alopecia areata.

CDR3 amino acids: CAWSIVSGTEAFF. In nucleotides, the CDR3 is TGTGCCTGGAGTATTGTCTCGGGGACTGAAGCTTTCTTT. The rearrangement links TRBV30 to TRBJ1-1; D ambiguous. Trimming left V 2 bases short and J 5 bases short, with 12 bases between. Germline V lookup: CDR1 GTSNPN, CDR2 SVGIG (reference sequence). The CDR3 covers 13 residues.